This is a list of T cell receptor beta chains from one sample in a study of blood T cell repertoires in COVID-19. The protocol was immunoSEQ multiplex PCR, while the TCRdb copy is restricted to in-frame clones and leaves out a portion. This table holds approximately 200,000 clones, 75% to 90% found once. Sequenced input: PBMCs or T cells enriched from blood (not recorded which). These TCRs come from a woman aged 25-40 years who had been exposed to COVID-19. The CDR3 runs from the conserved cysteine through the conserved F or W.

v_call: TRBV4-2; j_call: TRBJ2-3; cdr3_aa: CASSQGQKSTDTQYF
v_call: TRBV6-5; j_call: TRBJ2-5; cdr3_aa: CASSYAGVGGETQYF
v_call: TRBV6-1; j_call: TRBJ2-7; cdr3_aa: CASSDFQGLIKQYF
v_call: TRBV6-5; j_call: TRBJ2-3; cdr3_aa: CASSSPSGRSDTQYF
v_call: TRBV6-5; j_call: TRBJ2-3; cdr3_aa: CASSYGLATDTQYF
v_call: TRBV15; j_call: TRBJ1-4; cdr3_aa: CAAGRDSANEKLFF
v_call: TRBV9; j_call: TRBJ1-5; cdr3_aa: CASSATGGGQPQHF
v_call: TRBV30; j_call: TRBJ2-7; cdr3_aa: CAWSGGTYEAYEQYF
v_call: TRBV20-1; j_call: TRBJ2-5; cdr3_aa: CSATIQETQYF
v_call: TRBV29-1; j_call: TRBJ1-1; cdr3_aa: CSVDRIRWNTEAFF
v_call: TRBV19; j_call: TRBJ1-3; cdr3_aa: CASGTGNTIYF
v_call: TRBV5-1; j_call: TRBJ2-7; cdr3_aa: CASSPYGLAGTYEQYF
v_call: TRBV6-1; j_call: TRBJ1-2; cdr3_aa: CASSVRDRGPRVYGYTF
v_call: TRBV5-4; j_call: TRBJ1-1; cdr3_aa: CASSFGQNTEAFF
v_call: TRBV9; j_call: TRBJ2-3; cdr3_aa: CASSVGAGYTDTQYF
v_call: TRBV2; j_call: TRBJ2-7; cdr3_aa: CASSEREGYEQYF
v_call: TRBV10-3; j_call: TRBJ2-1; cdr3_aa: CATGGSYNEQFF
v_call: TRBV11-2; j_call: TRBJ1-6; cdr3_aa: CASSLVTGSSYNSPLHF
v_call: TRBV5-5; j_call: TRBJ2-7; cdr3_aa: CASSPLQARSYEQYF
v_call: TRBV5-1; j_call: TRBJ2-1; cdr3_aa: CASTPGTATYNEQFF
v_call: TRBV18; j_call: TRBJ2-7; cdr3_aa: CASSPLGQSSYEQYF
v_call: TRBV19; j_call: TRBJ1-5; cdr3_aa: CASSIVGSLAGGYQPQHF
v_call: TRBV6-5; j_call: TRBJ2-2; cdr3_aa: CASTRGTANTGELFF
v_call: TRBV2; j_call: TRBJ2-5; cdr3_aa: CAGDRGQETQYF
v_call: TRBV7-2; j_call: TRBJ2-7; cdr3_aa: CASSLLLAGGTYYEQYF
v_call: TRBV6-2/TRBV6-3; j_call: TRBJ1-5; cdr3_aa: CASSYMGGGSNQPQHF
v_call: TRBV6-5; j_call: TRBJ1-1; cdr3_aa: CASRKAGPNTEAFF
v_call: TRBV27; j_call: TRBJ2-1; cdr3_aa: CASRRDRGREQFF
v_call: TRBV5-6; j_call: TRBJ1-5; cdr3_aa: CASSFAGQPQHF
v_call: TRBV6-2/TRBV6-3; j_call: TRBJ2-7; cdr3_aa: CASSYHGRWVYEQYF
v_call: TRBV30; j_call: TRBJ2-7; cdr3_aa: CAWRGPQGFYF
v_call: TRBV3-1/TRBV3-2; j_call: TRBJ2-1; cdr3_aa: CASSRGGFAYNEQFF
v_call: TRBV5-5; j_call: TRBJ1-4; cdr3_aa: CASSGPSLNEKLFF
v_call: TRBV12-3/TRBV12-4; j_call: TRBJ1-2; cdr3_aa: CASSPRPPYGYTF
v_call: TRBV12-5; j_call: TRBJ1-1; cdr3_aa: CASGLGAAGGNWGKNTEAFF
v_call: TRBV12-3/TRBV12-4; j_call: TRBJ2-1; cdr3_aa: CASSLGGYNEQFF
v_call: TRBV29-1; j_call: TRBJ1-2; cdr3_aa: CSVFPTENYGYTF
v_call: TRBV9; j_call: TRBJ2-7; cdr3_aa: CASSVTGTNSYEQYF
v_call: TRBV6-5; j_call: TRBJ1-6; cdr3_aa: CASSYQEFNSPLHF
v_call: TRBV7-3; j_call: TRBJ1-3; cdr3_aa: CASSPLSGSGSGNTIYF
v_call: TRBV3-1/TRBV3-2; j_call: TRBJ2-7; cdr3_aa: CASSQDLRETREQYF
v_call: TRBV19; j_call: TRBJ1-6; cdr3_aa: CASRGLYNSPLHF